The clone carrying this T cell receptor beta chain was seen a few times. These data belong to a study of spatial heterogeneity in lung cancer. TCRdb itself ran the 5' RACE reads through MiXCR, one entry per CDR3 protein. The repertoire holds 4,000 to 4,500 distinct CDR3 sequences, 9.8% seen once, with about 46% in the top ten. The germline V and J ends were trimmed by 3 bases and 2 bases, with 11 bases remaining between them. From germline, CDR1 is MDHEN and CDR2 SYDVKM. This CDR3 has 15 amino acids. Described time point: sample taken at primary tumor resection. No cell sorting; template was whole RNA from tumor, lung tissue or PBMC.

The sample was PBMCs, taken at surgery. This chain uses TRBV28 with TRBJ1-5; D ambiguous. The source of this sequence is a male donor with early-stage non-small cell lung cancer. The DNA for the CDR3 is TGTGCCAGCAGTTTTCAGAATTTAGGCAATCAGCCCCAGCATTTT. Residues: CASSFQNLGNQPQHF.